These 9 T cell receptor beta chains originate from one sample sequenced in a study of cytomegalovirus exposure and HLA in healthy donors. PCR involved 60 Vbeta and 13 Jbeta primers. Libraries were prepared by immunoSEQ multiplex PCR; TCRdb keeps only in-frame clonotypes and omits some of them. The sample comprises roughly 130,000 clones, roughly four fifths of which are singletons, and 5.5% to 7.5% rests with the top ten. Sequences were obtained from PBMCs. The origin of the receptors is a woman in her forties in good health and CMV-seropositive.

V gene TRBV5-1 combines with J gene TRBJ2-1; 14 positions agree with TRBD2. J lost 4 bases, V lost 3 bases, and 6 bases had no gene match. CDR3 length equals 17 residues. Germline-derived CDR1 and CDR2 are SGHRS and YFSETQ. CDR3 in amino acids: CASSYGLAGGPYNEQFF. The CDR3 nucleotides read TGCGCCAGCAGCTATGGACTAGCGGGGGGACCTTACAATGAGCAGTTCTTC.

The chain employs TRBV12-5 and TRBJ2-2, with a possible D match to TRBD1 (5 bases). This CDR3 is built from 15 residues. The ends were cut back, 2 bases at V and 2 bases at J, with 9 bases in the middle. Germline V gene data show CDR1 as LGHNT and CDR2 as FRNRAP. CDR3 nucleotide sequence: TGTGCTAGTGGTTTGCGACAGCCTAACACCGGGGAGCTGTTTTTT. Its protein is CASGLRQPNTGELFF.

This chain joins TRBV30 and TRBJ2-5, with 7 bases matching TRBD1. Per the germline V gene, CDR1 is GTSNPN and CDR2 is SVGIG (reference sequence). The V gene end was trimmed by 3 bases and the J gene end by 4 bases; junction bases not matched to a gene: 11. The CDR3 consists of 15 residues. Here the CDR3 reads CAWRAGTVGAETQYF. In DNA, the CDR3 is TGTGCCTGGAGGGCCGGGACAGTCGGGGCAGAGACCCAGTACTTC.

This clone was seen at least ten times. This sequence joins TRBV28 and TRBJ2-7; 7 bases match TRBD2. The CDR3 length is 14 residues. V lost 7 bases to trimming and J lost 6 bases; unmatched junction nucleotides: 12. Germline V lookup: CDR1 MDHEN, CDR2 SYDVKM. The CDR3 loop reads CASTNSGGRSEQYF. CDR3 in DNA: TGTGCCAGCACTAACTCGGGGGGAAGAAGCGAGCAGTACTTC.

V and J are TRBV11-2 and TRBJ2-5; the match to TRBD2 covers 10 bases. The CDR3 extends over 17 amino acids. CDR1 and CDR2 (germline): SGHAT, FQNNGV. Trimming removed 1 base from V and 3 bases from J; junction bases left unmatched: 8. The chain's CDR3 is CASSLGVTSGVKETQYF. The CDR3 DNA reads TGTGCCAGCAGCTTAGGGGTAACTAGCGGGGTTAAAGAGACCCAGTACTTC.

This sequence joins TRBV27 and TRBJ2-7, with a possible D match to TRBD2 (5 bases). Deletions cut 5 bases from V and 7 bases from J, with 15 bases between. The CDR3 sequence is 13 residues long. CDR1 is MNHEY, CDR2 SMNVEV, per germline (reference sequence). Here the CDR3 DNA reads TGTGCCAGCAGTACGGGGAAGGTGGGTGAGCAGTACTTC. Its translation is CASSTGKVGEQYF.

This chain uses TRBV7-2 with TRBJ2-3, with 11 bases aligning to TRBD2. Germline assignment: CDR1 SGHTA and CDR2 FQGNSA. Trimming removed 3 bases from V and 4 bases from J; junction bases left unmatched: 6. The CDR3 extends over 16 amino acids. The CDR3 region is CASSFLAGGFADTQYF. CDR3 coding DNA: TGTGCCAGCAGCTTCTTAGCGGGAGGGTTCGCAGATACGCAGTATTTT. Filled out from reference TRBV7-2 and TRBJ2-3, the complete variable domain reads GAGVSQSPSNKVTEKGKDVELRCDPISGHTALYWYRQSLGQGLEFLIYFQGNSAPDKSGLPSDRFSAERTGGSVSTLTIQRTQQEDSAVYLCASSFLAGGFADTQYFGPGTRLTVL.

The chain recombines TRBV28 with TRBJ1-5, with unresolved D. The CDR3 is made up of 14 amino acids. Germline lookup yields CDR1 MDHEN and CDR2 SYDVKM. The germline V and J ends were trimmed by 8 bases and 0 bases, with 11 bases remaining between them. This CDR3 is CASLLFRSNQPQHF. In nucleotides, the CDR3 is TGTGCCAGCCTCCTCTTTCGTAGCAATCAGCCCCAGCATTTT.

The rearrangement joins TRBV18 to TRBJ2-2; 7 bases are shared with TRBD1. Germline CDR1 KGHSH, CDR2 LQKENI. The ends lost 3 bases at V and 5 bases at J; junction bases unmatched: 12. This CDR3 is built from 17 residues. Written as DNA, the CDR3 is TGTGCCAGCTCACCCTACACCGACAGGGTTCAAACCGGGGAGCTGTTTTTT. It translates to CASSPYTDRVQTGELFF.